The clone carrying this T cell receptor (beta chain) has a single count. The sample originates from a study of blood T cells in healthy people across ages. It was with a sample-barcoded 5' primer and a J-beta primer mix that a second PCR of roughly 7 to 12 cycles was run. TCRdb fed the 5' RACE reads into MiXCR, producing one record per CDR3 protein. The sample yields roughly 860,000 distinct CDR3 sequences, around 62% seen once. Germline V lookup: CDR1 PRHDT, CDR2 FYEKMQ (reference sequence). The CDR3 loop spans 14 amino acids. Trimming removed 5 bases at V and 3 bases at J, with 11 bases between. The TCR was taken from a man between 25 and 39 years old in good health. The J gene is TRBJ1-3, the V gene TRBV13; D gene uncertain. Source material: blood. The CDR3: CASSAAGIGNTIYF. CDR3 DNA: TGTGCCAGCAGCGCCGCGGGGATTGGAAACACCATATATTTT.